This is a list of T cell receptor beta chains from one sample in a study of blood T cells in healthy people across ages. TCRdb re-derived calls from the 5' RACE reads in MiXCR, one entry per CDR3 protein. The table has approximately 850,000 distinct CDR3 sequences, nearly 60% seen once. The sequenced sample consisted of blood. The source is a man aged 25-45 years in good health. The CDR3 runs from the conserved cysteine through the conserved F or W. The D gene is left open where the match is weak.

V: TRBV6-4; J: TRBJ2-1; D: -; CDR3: CASSGVGQVKFF
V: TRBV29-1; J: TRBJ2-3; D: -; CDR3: CSVGNRLSTDTQYF
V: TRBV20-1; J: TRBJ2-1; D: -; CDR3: CSARSGGPGNEQFF
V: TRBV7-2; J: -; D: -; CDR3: CASSLDGQIYNEQYF
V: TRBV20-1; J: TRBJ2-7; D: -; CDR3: CSADPGSTKSGQYF
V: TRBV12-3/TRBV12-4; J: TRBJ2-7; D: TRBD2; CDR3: CASSLRRELYEQYF
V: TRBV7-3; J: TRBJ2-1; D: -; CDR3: CASSLQGGGVYNEQFF
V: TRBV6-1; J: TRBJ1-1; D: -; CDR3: CASSVVGRNTEAFF
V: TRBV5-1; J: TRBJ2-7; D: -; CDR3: CASSGRGFPYEQYF
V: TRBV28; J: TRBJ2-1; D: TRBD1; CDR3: CASSSFGQVGGNEQFF
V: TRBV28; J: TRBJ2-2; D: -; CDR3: CACTEDSLTGELFF
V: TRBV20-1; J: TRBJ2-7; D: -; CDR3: CSARDGGSYEQYF
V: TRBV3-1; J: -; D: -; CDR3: CASSQAGYYEQYF
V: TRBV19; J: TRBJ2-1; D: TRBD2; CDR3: CASSLSASGSRNEQFF
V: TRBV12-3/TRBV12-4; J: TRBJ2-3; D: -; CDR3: CASSPLVNTDTQYF
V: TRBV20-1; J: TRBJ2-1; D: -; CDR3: CSGDPGNEQFF
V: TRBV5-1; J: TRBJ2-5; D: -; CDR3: CASSRVPGAIQETQYF
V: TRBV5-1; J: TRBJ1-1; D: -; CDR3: CASSLQGTAFF
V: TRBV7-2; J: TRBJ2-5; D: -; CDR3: CASSTRQGEETQYF
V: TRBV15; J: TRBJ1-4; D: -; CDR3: CATSRAAEGELFF